Below are 19 T cell receptor beta chains sequenced from a single sample in a study of blood T cell repertoires in COVID-19. Sequenced by immunoSEQ multiplex PCR; TCRdb stores in-frame clones only, minus some. Of approximately 250,000 clones listed, just under 85% were seen once; the top ten hold over 5.5%. The sample was peripheral blood. The source of these receptors is a woman in her sixties or seventies with active or convalescent COVID-19.

The CDR3 DNA reads as TGCAGCGGCGGGACTAGCGGGATACGAGAGACCCAGTACTTC. This encodes CSGGTSGIRETQYF. This chain connects TRBV29-1 to TRBJ2-5, with TRBD2 identical over 13 bases. There are 14 residues in the CDR3. V was pared by 7 bases and J by 4 bases, with 6 bases of the junction left unmatched. Germline V gene sequence: CDR1 SQVTM, CDR2 ANQGSEA.

The chain employs TRBV7-2 and TRBJ1-5; no clear D. V was clipped by 2 bases and J by 4 bases, with 3 bases between them. The CDR3 consists of 12 residues. Germline lookup yields CDR1 SGHTA and CDR2 FQGNSA. CDR3 bases: TGTGCCAGCAGCTTATCTAATCAGCCCCAGCATTTT. This encodes CASSLSNQPQHF.

The chain joins TRBV20-1 to TRBJ2-4; tentative D call: TRBD2 (5 bases). V lost 3 bases and J 1 base, leaving 7 bases between the germline ends. Looked up from germline, CDR1 is DFQATT and CDR2 is SNEGSKA (reference sequence). This CDR3 spans 13 amino acids. Here the CDR3 DNA reads TGCAGTGCTAGTCCGGGGGCCAAAAACATTCAGTACTTC. Translated, it gives CSASPGAKNIQYF.

CDR3 nucleotide sequence: TGTGCCAGCAGCTTAACGGGGGCCCTTAGGAATGAGCAGTTCTTC. This codes for CASSLTGALRNEQFF. The chain is built from TRBV7-3 and TRBJ2-1; a weak D match, TRBD1 (6 bases). V lost 0 bases and J lost 7, with 13 bases in between. Germline V CDR1 and CDR2: SGHTA, FQGTGA. CDR3 length: 15 residues.

The chain uses TRBV11-3 and TRBJ2-1; 12 bases are a match to TRBD1. Germline CDR1 and CDR2: SGHNT and YENEEA. The CDR3 extends over 17 amino acids. The ends lost 5 bases at V and 8 bases at J; junction bases unmatched: 13. CDR3 DNA sequence: TGTGCCAGCAGCGCGTACCGGGACAGGGGGCTTGCGGATGAGCAGTTCTTC. Encoded protein: CASSAYRDRGLADEQFF.

This clone has only one observation. The chain uses TRBV11-1 and TRBJ2-7; D gene uncertain. This CDR3 has 16 amino acids. V was shortened by 5 bases and J by 3 bases, with 20 bases between the two germline ends. Germline V lookup: CDR1 SGHAT, CDR2 FQDESV (reference sequence). CDR3 coding DNA: TGTGCCAGCAGCCCCAGTGGGTTCAGGCGATACTACGAGCAGTACTTC. Translated: CASSPSGFRRYYEQYF.

The rearrangement uses TRBV11-2 and TRBJ2-2; 7 bases match TRBD2. V lost 1 base and J lost 5; bases outside the gene matches: 4. Germline V lookup: CDR1 SGHAT, CDR2 FQNNGV. The CDR3 spans 15 residues. The CDR3 loop is CASSLGGGSTGELFF. The CDR3 DNA reads as TGTGCCAGCAGCTTAGGGGGAGGGTCGACCGGGGAGCTGTTTTTT.

CDR3 bases: TGTGCCAGCATAAAGACTTGGGGCAATCAGCCCCAGCATTTT. Protein sequence: CASIKTWGNQPQHF. J is TRBJ1-5 and V is TRBV6-5; unclear D gene. Germline loops: CDR1 MNHEY, CDR2 SVGAGI. V was pared by 7 bases and J by 2 bases, with 12 bases between. The CDR3 consists of 14 residues.

This clone was seen a handful of times. The chain recombines TRBV6-6 with TRBJ2-7; TRBD2 is a possible D gene (5 bases). Germline V gives CDR1 MNHNY, CDR2 SVGAGI (reference sequence). Trimming removed 4 bases from V and 3 bases from J, with 16 bases in between. The CDR3 extends over 15 amino acids. The DNA of the CDR3 is TGTGCCAGCAGTTCCCCGAGCGGAACGGACTACGAGCAGTACTTC. Protein product: CASSSPSGTDYEQYF.

The chain couples TRBV28 to TRBJ2-4; 10 nucleotides line up with TRBD1. The ends lost 5 bases at V and 7 bases at J; junction bases unmatched: 8. The CDR3 is 15 amino acids. The germline gives CDR1 MDHEN, CDR2 SYDVKM. The CDR3 region is CASSDPGQGSNIQYF. In DNA form, the CDR3 reads TGTGCCAGCAGTGACCCGGGACAGGGGTCGAACATTCAGTACTTC.

Note on this clone: The same CDR3 arises from other DNA sequences in this sample as well. This rearrangement joins TRBV7-2 to TRBJ2-1; D unresolved. V gave up 5 bases and J gave up 4 bases, with 9 bases separating them. This CDR3 comprises 13 residues. The germline V gene encodes CDR1 SGHTA and CDR2 FQGNSA. The CDR3 region is CASSLELYNEQFF. CDR3 bases: TGTGCCAGCAGCCTAGAGCTGTACAATGAGCAGTTCTTC.

The chain recombines TRBV2 with TRBJ1-6; D call uncertain. Germline values: CDR1 SNHLY, CDR2 FYNNEI. Trimming cost V 10 bases and J 10 bases, with 17 bases left between them. The CDR3 extends over 13 amino acids. The CDR3 bases are TGTGCCACCACAGATAACCGGGAATCACCCCTCCACTTT. Translated: CATTDNRESPLHF.

The V and J genes are TRBV7-9 and TRBJ1-6; 9 nucleotides line up with TRBD1. CDR3 length equals 18 residues. After removal of 2 bases from V and 4 bases from J, the junction contained 9 bases not matched to a gene. Germline V gene lookup returns CDR1 SEHNR and CDR2 FQNEAQ (reference sequence). The CDR3 coding sequence is TGTGCCAGCAGCTTACCGGGGACAGGGTCTTGGTATAATTCACCCCTCCACTTT. It yields the protein CASSLPGTGSWYNSPLHF.

This rearrangement joins TRBV10-3 to TRBJ2-7; possibly TRBD2 for D (6 bases). The V end was cut by 2 bases, the J end by 2 bases, with 13 bases between. Germline V gene lookup returns CDR1 ENHRY and CDR2 SYGVKD. This CDR3 region has 15 residues. DNA for the CDR3: TGTGCCATCAGTGAGGGGGTCAGGAGGGCCTACGAGCAGTACGTC. Protein product: CAISEGVRRAYEQYV.

This clone was recorded once. This chain joins TRBV11-2 and TRBJ1-4, with 8 bases aligning to TRBD1. J was trimmed by 6 bases and V by 0 bases; bases with no gene match: 6. The CDR3 covers 16 residues. CDR1 is SGHAT and CDR2 is FQNNGV in the germline V gene. This CDR3 is CASSLDRTGIDEKLFF. The CDR3 coding sequence is TGTGCCAGCAGCTTAGATCGGACAGGGATTGATGAAAAACTGTTTTTT.

The J gene is TRBJ1-2, the V gene TRBV10-2; 9 bases map to TRBD1. The V segment lost 6 bases and the J segment 7 bases; nucleotides outside the gene matches: 12. Germline V CDR1 and CDR2: WSHSY, SAAADI. CDR3 length: 15 amino acids. This CDR3 reads CASSDNRGRMGGYTF. DNA for the CDR3: TGCGCCAGCAGCGATAACAGGGGGCGGATGGGTGGCTACACCTTC.

The genes are TRBV28 and TRBJ1-4, with 8 bases matching TRBD1. CDR1 and CDR2 from the germline V gene are MDHEN and SYDVKM. V lost 5 bases, J lost 8 bases, and 7 bases stayed unmatched. This CDR3 has 14 residues. DNA of the CDR3: TGTGCCAGCAGTCAGACAGGGGACGGCGAAAAACTGTTTTTT. Its protein is CASSQTGDGEKLFF.

The rearrangement links TRBV5-4 to TRBJ2-5; the match to TRBD1 covers 9 bases. The germline V gene encodes CDR1 SGHNT and CDR2 YYREEE (reference sequence). The V segment lost 4 bases and the J segment 5 bases; nucleotides outside the gene matches: 9. CDR3 length: 15 residues. In DNA, the CDR3 is TGTGCCAGCAGCCCCTTCACAGGGGGCAGGGAGACCCAGTACTTC. Protein product: CASSPFTGGRETQYF.

The V and J genes are TRBV11-2 and TRBJ2-1; 13 bases are shared with TRBD2. The V gene end was trimmed by 6 bases and the J gene end by 3 bases; junction bases not matched to a gene: 8. Per the germline V gene, CDR1 is SGHAT and CDR2 is FQNNGV. The CDR3 length is 17 residues. The CDR3: CASSLRLAGGNYNEQFF. CDR3 nucleotides: TGTGCCAGCAGTCTGAGACTAGCGGGAGGTAACTACAATGAGCAGTTCTTC. Based on the CDR3 plus reference TRBV11-2 and TRBJ2-1, the full variable domain is EAGVAQSPRYKIIEKRQSVAFWCNPISGHATLYWYQQILGQGPKLLIQFQNNGVVDDSQLPKDRFSAERLKGVDSTLKIQPAKLEDSAVYLCASSLRLAGGNYNEQFFGPGTRLTVL.